The clone carrying this T cell receptor beta chain was counted ten times or more. The CDR3 sequence is 16 residues long. Per germline, CDR1 SQVTM and CDR2 ANQGSEA. V lost 4 bases to trimming and J lost 0 bases, with 18 bases between them. The data derive from a study of regulatory T cells in long-lasting Graves disease. Time point in this sample: newly diagnosed GD, antithyroid drugs for less than 3 months. TCR sequences were obtained from RNA taken from PBMCs. Both iRepertoire HTBI primers and Arm-PCR of CDR3 regions were used to build the TCR beta libraries. TCRdb passed the multiplex PCR reads through MiXCR, listing each CDR3 protein once. The table lists about half a million distinct CDR3 sequences, around 12% of them singletons. Another study also made use of these data, one on T cells in Graves' hyperthyroidism and ophthalmopathy. From that report: Each patient was aged 18 to 65 and had newly diagnosed hyperthyroidism of under 2 months' duration. Uncontrolled infections, other autoimmune diseases, pregnancy or lactation led to exclusion of patients. First-round RT-PCR targeting the TCR CDR3 was performed with the HTBI primer set.

V usage is TRBV29-1 and J usage is TRBJ2-5; the D is unclear. This receptor was taken from a woman aged 25-40 years with Graves disease. This specimen was peripheral blood mononuclear cells (PBMCs), taken at new diagnosis, from a patient treated with antithyroid drugs. In DNA form, the CDR3 reads TGCAGCGTTGTGAGCGCCCGGCTGGGGTACCAAGAGACCCAGTACTTC. Translation gives CSVVSARLGYQETQYF.